Shown below are 26 T cell receptor beta chains from a single sample sequenced in a study of blood T cell repertoires in COVID-19. Repertoires were generated with immunoSEQ multiplex PCR, while TCRdb's copy carries only in-frame clones and drops some. The profile shows approximately 240,000 clones, around 90% of them singletons. The sequenced sample was PBMCs or T cells enriched from blood (not recorded which). The receptors originated from a woman aged 25 to 45 with acute COVID-19.

The chain combines TRBV14 with TRBJ2-7; TRBD2 matches at 8 bases. V was pared by 5 bases and J by 5 bases, with 8 bases of the junction left unmatched. This CDR3 is built from 14 residues. The germline V gene encodes CDR1 SGHDN and CDR2 FVKESK. The CDR3 nucleotides read TGTGCCAGCAGCGCCGTACGGGGGGGAGACGAGCAGTACTTC. Protein sequence: CASSAVRGGDEQYF.

The genes are TRBV4-3 and TRBJ1-6; TRBD1 matches at 8 bases. J lost 6 bases, V lost 6 bases, and 7 bases had no gene match. This CDR3 comprises 15 residues. The V gene's germline CDR1 is LGHNA and CDR2 YSLEER. This chain's CDR3 is CASSSLDRGNSPLHF. In nucleotides, the CDR3 is TGCGCCAGCAGTTCACTCGACAGGGGTAATTCACCCCTCCACTTT.

The V call is TRBV27, the J call TRBJ2-1, with 8 bases identical to TRBD2. The germline V gene encodes CDR1 MNHEY and CDR2 SMNVEV (reference sequence). CDR3 length: 16 residues. After removal of 6 bases from V and 1 base from J, the junction contained 8 bases not matched to a gene. The DNA of the CDR3 is TGTGCCAGCAGCTCACTAGCGGCCCTTTCCTACAATGAGCAGTTCTTC. Translating gives CASSSLAALSYNEQFF.

In this sample, this clone turned up a few times. The chain has TRBV28 and TRBJ2-1; 7 bases line up with TRBD1. The CDR3 loop spans 16 amino acids. V was pared by 5 bases and J by 1 base, with 8 bases of the junction left unmatched. Germline CDR1 and CDR2: MDHEN and SYDVKM. CDR3 region: CASSADRRGSYNEQFF. DNA of the CDR3: TGTGCCAGCAGTGCCGACCGCAGGGGGTCCTACAATGAGCAGTTCTTC.

The sample holds a few counts of this clone. The chain combines TRBV6-2 or TRBV6-3 with TRBJ2-1, with D possibly being TRBD2 (6 bases). V lost 2 bases and J lost 8, with 16 bases in between. The CDR3 spans 15 residues. Germline lookup yields CDR1 MNHEY and CDR2 SVGEGT. This CDR3 is CASSYRSAGQHEQFF. For the CDR3, the DNA is TGTGCCAGCAGTTACCGAAGCGCGGGGCAACATGAGCAGTTCTTC.

This chain links TRBV28 with TRBJ2-5; 7 bases are a match to TRBD1. Germline-derived CDR1 and CDR2 are MDHEN and SYDVKM. The V and J ends lost 6 bases and 7 bases, in that order; junction bases with no gene match: 8. This CDR3 is built from 13 residues. The CDR3 protein is CASRPQGQRTQYF. CDR3 DNA sequence: TGTGCCAGCAGGCCACAGGGGCAGAGGACCCAGTACTTC.

This clone was picked up a small number of times. The chain carries TRBV5-1 and TRBJ2-1, with 14 bases identical to TRBD2. This CDR3 contains 16 residues. The junction had 2 bases not matched to a gene; V was cut back by 2 bases and J by 4 bases. CDR1 SGHRS and CDR2 YFSETQ come from the germline V gene. In DNA, the CDR3 is TGCGCCAGCAGCTTCCGACTAGCGGGGGGGTACAATGAGCAGTTCTTC. This codes for CASSFRLAGGYNEQFF. The whole variable domain, filled in from reference TRBV5-1 and TRBJ2-1, reads KAGVTQTPRYLIKTRGQQVTLSCSPISGHRSVSWYQQTPGQGLQFLFEYFSETQRNKGNFPGRFSGRQFSNSRSEMNVSTLELGDSALYLCASSFRLAGGYNEQFFGPGTRLTVL.

The chain recombines TRBV2 with TRBJ1-1, with D unresolved. Trimming pared 8 bases from V and 4 bases from J, leaving 11 bases between. Germline V gene lookup returns CDR1 SNHLY and CDR2 FYNNEI. This CDR3 comprises 12 residues. The CDR3 sequence: CASDPGPTEAFF. CDR3 sequence (DNA): TGTGCCAGCGATCCAGGTCCCACTGAAGCTTTCTTT.

The chain employs TRBV2 and TRBJ1-2; D is ambiguous. This CDR3 contains 12 residues. Germline CDR1 and CDR2: SNHLY and FYNNEI. V dropped 7 bases and J dropped 6 bases, with 12 bases sitting between them. The CDR3 sequence: CASNNWQDGYTF. As DNA, the CDR3 is TGTGCCAGCAATAACTGGCAGGATGGCTACACCTTC.

J is TRBJ2-2 and V is TRBV12-3 or TRBV12-4; D perhaps matches TRBD2 (5 bases). The CDR3 contains 12 residues. V was clipped by 5 bases and J by 8 bases, with 9 bases between them. CDR3 nucleotide sequence: TGTGCCAGCAGTGGAGGCTATGGGGAGCTGTTTTTT. This sequence encodes CASSGGYGELFF.

The gene calls are TRBV7-8 and TRBJ1-4; D gene ambiguous. Looked up from germline, CDR1 is SGHVS and CDR2 is FQNEAQ. V was trimmed by 5 bases and J by 5 bases, leaving 9 bases between them. The CDR3 contains 13 residues. In DNA form, the CDR3 reads TGTGCCAGCAGCCGGGCGGGAAATGAAAAACTGTTTTTT. Translating gives CASSRAGNEKLFF. The full variable domain, with the rest looked up from reference TRBV7-8 and TRBJ1-4, is GAGVSQSPRYKVAKRGQDVALRCDPISGHVSLFWYQQALGQGPEFLTYFQNEAQLDKSGLPSDRFFAERPEGSVSTLKIQRTQQEDSAVYLCASSRAGNEKLFFGSGTQLSVL.

This clone occurred once. The chain joins TRBV2 to TRBJ2-2, with TRBD1 matching 11 bases. Germline V gene sequence: CDR1 SNHLY, CDR2 FYNNEI. V gave up 2 bases and J gave up 8 bases; unmatched junction bases: 4. The CDR3 is 15 residues long. The CDR3 nucleotides read TGTGCCAGCAGTGAACTGGGACAGGGGGAGGGGGAGCTGTTTTTT. Amino acids: CASSELGQGEGELFF.

This clone has just one count. The V call is TRBV9, the J call TRBJ2-7; the D gene is possibly TRBD1 (6 bases). The CDR3 is 14 amino acids. Trimming pared 0 bases from V and 2 bases from J, leaving 9 bases between. Germline V gene sequence: CDR1 SGDLS, CDR2 YYNGEE. CDR3: CASSVGDTTYEQYF. As DNA, the CDR3 is TGTGCCAGCAGCGTAGGGGACACCACCTACGAGCAGTACTTC.

This chain joins TRBV10-2 and TRBJ2-1, with a tentative D call TRBD1 (5 bases). Trimming shortened V by 11 bases and J by 2 bases, and 13 bases separated the two germline ends. The CDR3 is 13 residues long. Germline CDR1 WSHSY, CDR2 SAAADI. For the CDR3, the DNA is TGCGCCTGCGTTACGACAGCCTACAATGAGCAGTTCTTC. Translating gives CACVTTAYNEQFF.

This clone has at least ten counts. This chain joins TRBV4-1 and TRBJ2-2, with 7 bases fitting TRBD1. Germline CDR1 and CDR2: MGHRA and YSYEKL. The CDR3 covers 17 residues. Trimming removed 0 bases from V and 2 bases from J; junction bases left unmatched: 6. CDR3 sequence: CASSQDAGTANTGELFF. The CDR3 bases are TGCGCCAGCAGCCAAGATGCCGGGACAGCTAACACCGGGGAGCTGTTTTTT.

The V gene is TRBV19, the J gene TRBJ2-3; TRBD1 agrees at 9 bases. The CDR3 length is 15 residues. Germline CDR1 and CDR2: LNHDA and SQIVND (reference sequence). Trimming took 5 bases from V and 6 from J; bases not matched to a gene: 9. The CDR3 protein is CASSPLGQGRDTQYF. The CDR3 nucleotides are TGTGCCAGTAGTCCCCTGGGACAGGGAAGGGATACGCAGTATTTT.

The rearrangement uses TRBV7-9 and TRBJ2-1, with TRBD2 as a possible D gene (6 bases). Germline values: CDR1 SEHNR, CDR2 FQNEAQ (reference sequence). V lost 5 bases to trimming and J lost 9 bases, with 23 bases between them. The CDR3 sequence is 16 residues long. CDR3 residues: CASSPISLRESSEQFF. CDR3 sequence (DNA): TGTGCCAGCAGCCCAATCTCGCTCCGGGAGAGTAGTGAGCAGTTCTTC.

The V call is TRBV24-1, the J call TRBJ2-3; 9 bases are shared with TRBD2. Germline trimming cut 5 bases from V and 14 bases from J; bases unmatched to any gene: 4. Germline assignment: CDR1 KGHDR and CDR2 SFDVKD. CDR3 size: 11 residues. CDR3 amino acids: CATSAGLAMYF. In DNA, the CDR3 is TGTGCCACCAGTGCGGGACTAGCTATGTATTTT.

The chain links TRBV2 to TRBJ1-4, with 9 bases fitting TRBD1. Trimming at V came to 7 bases and at J to 4 bases, leaving 7 bases not matched to a gene. The germline V gene has CDR1 SNHLY and CDR2 FYNNEI. CDR3 size: 15 residues. CDR3 bases: TGTGCCAGCAAATTCCTGGGACAGGGTAATGAAAAACTGTTTTTT. Protein product: CASKFLGQGNEKLFF.

The sample holds a few counts of this clone. V usage is TRBV9 and J usage is TRBJ1-1, with D maybe TRBD1 (6 bases). V was shortened by 4 bases and J by 1 base, with 8 bases between the two germline ends. The CDR3 runs 13 residues. Germline CDR1 is SGDLS and CDR2 is YYNGEE. The CDR3 coding sequence is TGTGCCAGCAGCCCAGGGGCGAACACTGAAGCTTTCTTT. Its translation: CASSPGANTEAFF.

The chain is built from TRBV28 and TRBJ2-7; D not resolved. From germline, CDR1 is MDHEN and CDR2 SYDVKM. The CDR3 is 18 residues long. V lost 3 bases and J 2 bases, leaving 23 bases between the germline ends. Here the CDR3 reads CASSFPSHTALLPYEQYF. DNA for the CDR3: TGTGCCAGCAGTTTCCCATCCCACACAGCTCTTCTTCCCTACGAGCAGTACTTC.

This clone was observed a single time. The chain combines TRBV6-5 with TRBJ2-7; TRBD2 agrees at 10 bases. Germline V gene lookup returns CDR1 MNHEY and CDR2 SVGAGI. The CDR3 has 16 amino acids. Unmatched junction bases numbered 9, after V lost 0 bases and J lost 7 bases. The CDR3 DNA reads TGTGCCAGCAGTTACTCCCGGACTAGCGGCAGGGGGGAGCAGTACTTC. Translation gives CASSYSRTSGRGEQYF.

The V and J genes are TRBV19 and TRBJ1-4; D unresolved. CDR3 length: 17 residues. V was shortened by 5 bases and J by 1 base, with 17 bases between the two germline ends. Germline V gives CDR1 LNHDA, CDR2 SQIVND (reference sequence). CDR3 amino acids: CASSPAARLRTNEKLFF. In nucleotides, the CDR3 is TGTGCCAGTAGTCCGGCGGCGAGGCTTCGAACTAATGAAAAACTGTTTTTT.

The CDR3 DNA is TGTGCCAGCAGTTTAACGACTAGCGGGAGCAACGAGCAGTACTTC. Protein sequence: CASSLTTSGSNEQYF. The chain has TRBV28 and TRBJ2-7; 12 nucleotides align to TRBD2. This CDR3 has 15 residues. CDR1 is MDHEN, CDR2 SYDVKM, per germline. V trimming: 2 bases; J trimming: 5 bases; junction bases outside the gene matches: 4.

This chain connects TRBV19 to TRBJ2-1; TRBD1 is a possible D gene (6 bases). The germline gives CDR1 LNHDA, CDR2 SQIVND (reference sequence). This CDR3 is built from 16 residues. The V and J ends lost 3 bases and 5 bases respectively, with 17 bases between them. CDR3 amino acids: CASSILTGQIHNEQFF. The CDR3 DNA reads TGTGCCAGTAGTATCCTGACAGGTCAGATCCACAATGAGCAGTTCTTC.

V is TRBV5-8 and J is TRBJ1-2; D unclear. The CDR3 contains 14 residues. From germline, CDR1 is SGHTS and CDR2 YDEGEE. Trimming left V 0 bases short and J 7 bases short, with 13 bases between. CDR3 sequence: CASSLGQVAGGYTF. DNA of the CDR3: TGTGCCAGCAGCTTGGGACAAGTGGCTGGTGGCTACACCTTC.